The rows below give T cell receptor beta chains drawn from one sample of a study of radiation and T cells in renal cell carcinoma. Using immunoSEQ multiplex PCR, the repertoire was profiled, and TCRdb retains in-frame clones only, with some absent. The table lists 130,000 to 150,000 clones, roughly 90% of them singletons, with 12% in the top ten. The source was blood, collected from a patient whose treatment included radiotherapy and nephrectomy. All receptors come from a woman aged 50 to 60 with renal cell carcinoma. Each CDR3 is given with its conserved first and last residue. D genes are given only for firm matches.

v_call	j_call	d_call	cdr3_aa
TRBV9	TRBJ2-3	TRBD2	CASSPRVAGASTDTQYF
TRBV10-3	TRBJ1-2	TRBD1	CAISGNIGQGRGVDNYGYTF
TRBV9	TRBJ2-7	.	CASSVGPGSSYEQYF
TRBV6-5	TRBJ1-2	TRBD1	CASSTGGADYGYTF
TRBV9	TRBJ1-2	.	CASSAPRHLGYTF
TRBV5-8	TRBJ2-3	TRBD1	CASSLLGGGTDTQYF
TRBV5-5	TRBJ2-1	.	CASSNIALALLSYNEQFF
TRBV10-3	TRBJ1-3	.	CATLPQGSGNTIYF
TRBV5-1	TRBJ1-1	.	CASSSSNQGNTEAFF
TRBV5-1	TRBJ2-7	TRBD1	CASSLTGTGDVYEQYF
TRBV4-2	TRBJ2-7	.	CAGSQEDEQYF
TRBV5-1	TRBJ2-7	TRBD2	CASSRPLADSYEQYF
TRBV5-6	TRBJ2-1	.	CASSSKTGILNNEQFF
TRBV2	TRBJ2-1	TRBD2	CASRWDLKRGGGNEQFF
TRBV5-4	TRBJ2-5	TRBD2	CASSLGGGSQETQYF
TRBV30	TRBJ1-1	.	CAWNGVGRTEAFF
TRBV5-1	TRBJ1-2	.	CASSPPRATYGYTF
TRBV5-1	TRBJ1-2	.	CASRREAQYGYTF
TRBV7-2	TRBJ1-1	.	CASSFRRLMNTEAFF
TRBV30	TRBJ1-2	.	CALTPGTPYGYTF
TRBV19	TRBJ2-3	.	CASTPGTPTDTQYF
TRBV5-1	TRBJ2-1	TRBD2	CASSLGSGGPYNEQFF
TRBV5-4	TRBJ1-2	TRBD1	CASSLVPGRQGSYGYTF